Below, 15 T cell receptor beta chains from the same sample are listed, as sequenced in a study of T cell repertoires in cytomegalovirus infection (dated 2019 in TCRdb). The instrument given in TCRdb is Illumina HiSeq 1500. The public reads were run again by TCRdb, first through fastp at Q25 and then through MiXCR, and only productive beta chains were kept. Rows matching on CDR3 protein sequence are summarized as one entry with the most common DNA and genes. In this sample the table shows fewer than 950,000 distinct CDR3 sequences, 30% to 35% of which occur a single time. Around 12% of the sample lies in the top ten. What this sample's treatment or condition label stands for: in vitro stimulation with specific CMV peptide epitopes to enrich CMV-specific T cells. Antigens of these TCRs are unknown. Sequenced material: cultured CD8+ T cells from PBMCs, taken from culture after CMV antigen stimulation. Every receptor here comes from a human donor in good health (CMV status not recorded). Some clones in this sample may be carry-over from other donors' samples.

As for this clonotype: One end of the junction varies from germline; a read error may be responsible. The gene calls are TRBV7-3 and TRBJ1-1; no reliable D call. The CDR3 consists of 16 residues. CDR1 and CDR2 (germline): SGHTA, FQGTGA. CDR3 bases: TGTGACAGCAGCTTAATCCGTCGGGGTCTTAAGGCGGAAGCTTTCTTT. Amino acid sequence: CDSSLIRRGLKAEAFF.

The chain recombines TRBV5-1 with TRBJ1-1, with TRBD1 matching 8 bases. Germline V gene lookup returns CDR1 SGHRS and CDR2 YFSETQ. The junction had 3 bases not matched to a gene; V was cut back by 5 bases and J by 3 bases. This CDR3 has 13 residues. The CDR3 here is CASSWTGHTEAFF. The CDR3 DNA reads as TGCGCCAGCAGTTGGACAGGGCACACTGAAGCTTTCTTT.

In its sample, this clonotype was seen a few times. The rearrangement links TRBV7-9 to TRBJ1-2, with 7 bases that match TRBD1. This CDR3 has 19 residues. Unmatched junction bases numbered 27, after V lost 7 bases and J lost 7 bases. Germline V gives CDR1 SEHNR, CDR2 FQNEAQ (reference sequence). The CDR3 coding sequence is TGTGCCAGCACCACCGAAAGGGGCAGGGATCCTGAGGGGGCTGGTGGCTACACCTTC. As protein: CASTTERGRDPEGAGGYTF.

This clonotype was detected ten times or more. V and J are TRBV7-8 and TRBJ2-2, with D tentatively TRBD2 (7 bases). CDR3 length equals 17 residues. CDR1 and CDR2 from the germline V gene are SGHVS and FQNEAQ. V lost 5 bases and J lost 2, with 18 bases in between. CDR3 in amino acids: CASSVRLGGGNTGELFF. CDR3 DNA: TGTGCCAGCAGCGTCCGACTGGGCGGGGGCAACACCGGGGAGCTGTTTTTT. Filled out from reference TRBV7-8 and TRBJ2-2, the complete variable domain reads GAGVSQSPRYKVAKRGQDVALRCDPISGHVSLFWYQQALGQGPEFLTYFQNEAQLDKSGLPSDRFFAERPEGSVSTLKIQRTQQEDSAVYLCASSVRLGGGNTGELFFGEGSRLTVL.

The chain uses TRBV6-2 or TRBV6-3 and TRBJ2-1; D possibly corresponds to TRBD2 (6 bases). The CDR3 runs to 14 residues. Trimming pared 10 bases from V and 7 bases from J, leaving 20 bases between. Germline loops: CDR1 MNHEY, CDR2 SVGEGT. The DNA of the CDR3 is TGTGCCAACAGCAGGGACCGTCGGGGGAATGAGCAGTTCTTC. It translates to CANSRDRRGNEQFF.

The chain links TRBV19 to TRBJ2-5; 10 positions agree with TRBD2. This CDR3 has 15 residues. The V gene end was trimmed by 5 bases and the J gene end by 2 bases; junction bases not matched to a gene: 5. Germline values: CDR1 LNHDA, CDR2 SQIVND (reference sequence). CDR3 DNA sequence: TGTGCCAGTAGTCCGACTAGCGGGTGGCAAGAGACCCAGTACTTC. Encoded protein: CASSPTSGWQETQYF. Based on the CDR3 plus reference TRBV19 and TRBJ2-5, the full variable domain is DGGITQSPKYLFRKEGQNVTLSCEQNLNHDAMYWYRQDPGQGLRLIYYSQIVNDFQKGDIAEGYSVSREKKESFPLTVTSAQKNPTAFYLCASSPTSGWQETQYFGPGTRLLVL.

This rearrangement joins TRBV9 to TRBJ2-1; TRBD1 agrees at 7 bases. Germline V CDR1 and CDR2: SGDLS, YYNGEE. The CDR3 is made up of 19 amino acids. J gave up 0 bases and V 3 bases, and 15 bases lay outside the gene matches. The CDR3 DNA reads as TGTGCCAGCAGCGCTCCACAGGGGCTCTCATTCAACTCCTACAATGAGCAGTTCTTC. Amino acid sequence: CASSAPQGLSFNSYNEQFF.

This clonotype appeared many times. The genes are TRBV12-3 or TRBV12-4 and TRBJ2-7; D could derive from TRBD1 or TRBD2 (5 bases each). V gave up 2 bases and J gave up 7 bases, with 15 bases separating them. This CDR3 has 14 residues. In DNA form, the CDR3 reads TGTGCCAGCAGTTTATTTCCCCCGGGGCGGGAGCAGTACGTC. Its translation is CASSLFPPGREQYV.

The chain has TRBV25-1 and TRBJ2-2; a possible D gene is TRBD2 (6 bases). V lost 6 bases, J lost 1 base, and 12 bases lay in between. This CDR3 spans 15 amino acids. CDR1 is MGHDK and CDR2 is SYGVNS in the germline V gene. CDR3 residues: CASRPGVLNTGELFF. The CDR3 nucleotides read TGTGCCAGCAGACCGGGGGTTCTGAACACCGGGGAGCTGTTTTTT.

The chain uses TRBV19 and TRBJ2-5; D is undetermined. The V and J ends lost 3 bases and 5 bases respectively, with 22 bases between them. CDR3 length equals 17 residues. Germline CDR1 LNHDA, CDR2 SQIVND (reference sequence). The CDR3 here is CASSIAGTDLEGETQYF. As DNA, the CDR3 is TGTGCCAGTAGTATCGCTGGTACGGACCTCGAAGGGGAGACCCAGTACTTC.

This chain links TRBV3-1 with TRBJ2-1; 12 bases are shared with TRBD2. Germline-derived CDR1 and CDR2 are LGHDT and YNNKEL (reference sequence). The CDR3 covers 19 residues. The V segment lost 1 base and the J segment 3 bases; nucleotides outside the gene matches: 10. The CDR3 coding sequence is TGTGCCAGCAGCCAAGTCGGGGACCTAGCGGGGGGGCTCTACAATGAGCAGTTCTTC. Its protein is CASSQVGDLAGGLYNEQFF.

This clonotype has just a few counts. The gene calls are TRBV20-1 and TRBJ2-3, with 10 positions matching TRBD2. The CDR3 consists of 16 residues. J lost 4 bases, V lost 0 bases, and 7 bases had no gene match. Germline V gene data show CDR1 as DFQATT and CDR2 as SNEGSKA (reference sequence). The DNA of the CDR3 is TGCAGTGCTAGAGATAGAGCGGGGGGGCCGCCAGATACGCAGTATTTT. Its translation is CSARDRAGGPPDTQYF.

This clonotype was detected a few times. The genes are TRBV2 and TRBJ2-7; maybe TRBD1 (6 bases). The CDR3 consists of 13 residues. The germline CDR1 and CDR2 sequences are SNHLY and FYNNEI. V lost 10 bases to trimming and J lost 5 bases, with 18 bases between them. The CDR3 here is CATDLQGYNEQYF. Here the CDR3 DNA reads TGTGCCACGGATTTACAGGGTTACAACGAGCAGTACTTC.

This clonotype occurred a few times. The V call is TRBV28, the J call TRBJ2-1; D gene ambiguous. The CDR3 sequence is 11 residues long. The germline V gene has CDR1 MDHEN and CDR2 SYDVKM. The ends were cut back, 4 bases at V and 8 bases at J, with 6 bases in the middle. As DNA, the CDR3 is TGTGCCAGCAGTTCTCAAGATGAGCAGTTCTTC. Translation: CASSSQDEQFF. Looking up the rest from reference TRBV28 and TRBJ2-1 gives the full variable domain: DVKVTQSSRYLVKRTGEKVFLECVQDMDHENMFWYRQDPGLGLRLIYFSYDVKMKEKGDIPEGYSVSREKKERFSLILESASTNQTSMYLCASSSQDEQFFGPGTRLTVL.

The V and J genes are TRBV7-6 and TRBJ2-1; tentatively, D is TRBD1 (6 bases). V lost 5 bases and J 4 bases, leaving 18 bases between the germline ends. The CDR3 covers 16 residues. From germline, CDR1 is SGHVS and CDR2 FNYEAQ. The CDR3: CASSPTVWGQYNEQFF. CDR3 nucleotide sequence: TGTGCCAGCAGCCCAACCGTGTGGGGGCAATACAATGAGCAGTTCTTC.